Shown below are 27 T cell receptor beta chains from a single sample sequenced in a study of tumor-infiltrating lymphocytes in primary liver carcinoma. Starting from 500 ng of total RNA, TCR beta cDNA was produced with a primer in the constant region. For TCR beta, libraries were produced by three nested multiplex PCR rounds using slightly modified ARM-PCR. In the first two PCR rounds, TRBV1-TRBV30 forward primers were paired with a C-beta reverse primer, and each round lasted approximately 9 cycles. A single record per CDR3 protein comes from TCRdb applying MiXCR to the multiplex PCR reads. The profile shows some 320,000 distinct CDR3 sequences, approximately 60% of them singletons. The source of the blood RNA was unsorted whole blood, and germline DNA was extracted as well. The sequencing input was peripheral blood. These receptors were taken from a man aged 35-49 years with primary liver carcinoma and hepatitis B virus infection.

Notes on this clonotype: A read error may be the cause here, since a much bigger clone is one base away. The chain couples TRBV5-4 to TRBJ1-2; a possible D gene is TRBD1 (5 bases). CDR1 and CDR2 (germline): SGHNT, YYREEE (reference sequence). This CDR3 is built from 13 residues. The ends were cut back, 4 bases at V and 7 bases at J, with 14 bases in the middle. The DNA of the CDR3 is TGTGCCAGCAGCCCCCGGGTGGGGCTTGGCTACACCTTC. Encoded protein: CASSPRVGLGYTF. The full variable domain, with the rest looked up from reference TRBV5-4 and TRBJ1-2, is ETGVTQSPTHLIKTRGQQVTLRCSSQSGHNTVSWYQQALGQGPQFIFQYYREEENGRGNFPPRFSGLQFPNYSSELNVNALELDDSALYLCASSPRVGLGYTFGSGTRLTVV.

The DNA of the CDR3 is TGTGCCAGCAGCTTAGCGGGGACAGGTACCGAGACCCAGTACTTC. Its translation is CASSLAGTGTETQYF. This chain links TRBV7-8 with TRBJ2-5; 8 nucleotides agree with TRBD1. V dropped 0 bases and J dropped 5; count of bases not matched to a gene: 5. The CDR3 spans 15 residues. Germline CDR1 and CDR2: SGHVS and FQNEAQ.

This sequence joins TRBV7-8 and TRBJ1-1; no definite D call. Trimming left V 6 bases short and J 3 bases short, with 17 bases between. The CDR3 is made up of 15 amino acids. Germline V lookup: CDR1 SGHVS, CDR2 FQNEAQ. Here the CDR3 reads CASRPARTADTEAFF. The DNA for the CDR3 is TGTGCCAGCAGACCAGCTAGGACGGCGGACACTGAAGCTTTCTTT.

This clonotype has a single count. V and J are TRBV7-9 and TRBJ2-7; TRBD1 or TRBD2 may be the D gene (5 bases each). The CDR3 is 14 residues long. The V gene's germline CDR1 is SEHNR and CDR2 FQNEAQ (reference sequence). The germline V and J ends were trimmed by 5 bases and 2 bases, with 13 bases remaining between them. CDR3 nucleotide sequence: TGTGCCAGCAGCCTAACCCCGGGACCCTACGAGCAGTACTTC. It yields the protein CASSLTPGPYEQYF.

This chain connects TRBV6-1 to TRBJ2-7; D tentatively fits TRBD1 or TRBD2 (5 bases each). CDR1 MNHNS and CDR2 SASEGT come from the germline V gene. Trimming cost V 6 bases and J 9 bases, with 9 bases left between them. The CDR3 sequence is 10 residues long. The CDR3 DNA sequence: TGTGCCAGCAGGAGGGACGGGCAGTACTTC. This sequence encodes CASRRDGQYF.

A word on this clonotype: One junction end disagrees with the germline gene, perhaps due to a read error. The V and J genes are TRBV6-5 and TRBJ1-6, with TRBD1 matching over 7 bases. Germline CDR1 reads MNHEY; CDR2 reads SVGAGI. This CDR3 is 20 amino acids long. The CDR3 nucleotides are TGTGCCAACAGTCGCGCCTCGACAGGGCTCCGCACGTTCTATAATTCACCCCTCCACTTT. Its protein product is CANSRASTGLRTFYNSPLHF.

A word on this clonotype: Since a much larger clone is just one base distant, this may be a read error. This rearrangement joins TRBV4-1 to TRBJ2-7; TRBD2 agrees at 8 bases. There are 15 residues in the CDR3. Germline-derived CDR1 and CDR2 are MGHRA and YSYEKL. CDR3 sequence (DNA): TGCGTCAGCAGCCGGAGACTAGCGAGTGTCTACGAGCAGTACTTC. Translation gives CVSSRRLASVYEQYF.

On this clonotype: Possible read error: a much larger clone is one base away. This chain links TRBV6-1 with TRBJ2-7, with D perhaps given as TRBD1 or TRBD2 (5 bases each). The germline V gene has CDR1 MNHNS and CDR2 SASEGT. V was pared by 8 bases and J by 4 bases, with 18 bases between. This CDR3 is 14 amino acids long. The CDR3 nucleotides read TGTGCCAGCGCCCGGGACGGGGAGTTTTACGAGCAGTACTTC. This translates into CASARDGEFYEQYF.

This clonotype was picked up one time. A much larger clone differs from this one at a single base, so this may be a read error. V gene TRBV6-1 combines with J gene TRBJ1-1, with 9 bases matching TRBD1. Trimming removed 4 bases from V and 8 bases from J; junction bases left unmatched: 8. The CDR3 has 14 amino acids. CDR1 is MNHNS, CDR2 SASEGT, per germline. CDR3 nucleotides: TGTGCCAGCAGTGTTGACAGGGGGGGGCTGGAAGCTTTCTTT. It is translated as CASSVDRGGLEAFF.

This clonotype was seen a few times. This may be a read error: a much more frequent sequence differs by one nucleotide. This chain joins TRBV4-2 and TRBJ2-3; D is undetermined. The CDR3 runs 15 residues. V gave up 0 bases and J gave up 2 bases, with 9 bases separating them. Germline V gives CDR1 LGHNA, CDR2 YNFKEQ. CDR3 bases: TGTGCCAGCAGCCAAGAGGCCGGGTCCACAGATACGCAGTATTTT. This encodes CASSQEAGSTDTQYF.

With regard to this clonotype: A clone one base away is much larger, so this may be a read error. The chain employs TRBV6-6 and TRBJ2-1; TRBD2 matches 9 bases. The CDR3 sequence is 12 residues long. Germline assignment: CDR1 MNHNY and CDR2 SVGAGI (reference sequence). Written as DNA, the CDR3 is TGTGCCAGTAGACTAGCGGACAATGGGCAGTTCTTC. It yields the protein CASRLADNGQFF.

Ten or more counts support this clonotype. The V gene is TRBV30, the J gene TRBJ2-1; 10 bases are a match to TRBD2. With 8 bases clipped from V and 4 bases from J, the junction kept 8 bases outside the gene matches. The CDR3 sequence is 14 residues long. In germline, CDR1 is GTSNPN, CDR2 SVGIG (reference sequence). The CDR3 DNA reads TGTGCCAGGTCAGCGGGAGGGTTTTACAATGAGCAGTTCTTC. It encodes CARSAGGFYNEQFF.

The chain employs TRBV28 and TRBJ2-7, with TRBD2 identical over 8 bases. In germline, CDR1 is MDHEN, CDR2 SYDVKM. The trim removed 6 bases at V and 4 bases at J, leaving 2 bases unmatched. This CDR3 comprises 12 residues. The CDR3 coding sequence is TGTGCCAGCAGACGGGGGGGGTACGAGCAGTACTTC. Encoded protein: CASRRGGYEQYF.

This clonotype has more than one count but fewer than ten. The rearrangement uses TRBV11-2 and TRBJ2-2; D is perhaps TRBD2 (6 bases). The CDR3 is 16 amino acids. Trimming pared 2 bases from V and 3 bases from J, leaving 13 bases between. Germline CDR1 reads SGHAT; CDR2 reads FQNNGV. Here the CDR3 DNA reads TGTGCCAGCAGCTTAAGGAGCGGGTCCCACACCGGGGAGCTGTTTTTT. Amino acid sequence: CASSLRSGSHTGELFF.

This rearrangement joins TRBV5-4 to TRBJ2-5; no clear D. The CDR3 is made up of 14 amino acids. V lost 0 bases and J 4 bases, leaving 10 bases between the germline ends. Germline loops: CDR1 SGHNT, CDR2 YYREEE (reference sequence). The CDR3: CASSLGWARETQYF. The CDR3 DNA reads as TGTGCCAGCAGCTTGGGGTGGGCCCGAGAGACCCAGTACTTC.

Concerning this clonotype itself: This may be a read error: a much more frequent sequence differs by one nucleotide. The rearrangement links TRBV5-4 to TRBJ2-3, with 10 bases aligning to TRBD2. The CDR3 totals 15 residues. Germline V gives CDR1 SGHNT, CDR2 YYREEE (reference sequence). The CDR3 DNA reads TGTGTCAGCAGCTTGGGGACTAGCGTCGAAGATACGCAGTATTTT. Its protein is CVSSLGTSVEDTQYF.

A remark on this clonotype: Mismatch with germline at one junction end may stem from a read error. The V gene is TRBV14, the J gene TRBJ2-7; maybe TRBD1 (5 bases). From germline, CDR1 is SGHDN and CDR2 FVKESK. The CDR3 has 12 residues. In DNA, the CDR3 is TGTACCAGCAGCCAGGGCGGCTACGAGCAGTACTTC. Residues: CTSSQGGYEQYF.

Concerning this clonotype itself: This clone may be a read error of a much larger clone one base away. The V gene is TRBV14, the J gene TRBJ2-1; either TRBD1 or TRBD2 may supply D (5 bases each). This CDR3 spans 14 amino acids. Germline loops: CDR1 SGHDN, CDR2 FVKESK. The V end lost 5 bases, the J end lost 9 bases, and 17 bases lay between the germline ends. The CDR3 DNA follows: TGTGCCAGCAGCTCACTTCAAGAGGGGCTTGAGCAGTTCTTC. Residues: CASSSLQEGLEQFF.

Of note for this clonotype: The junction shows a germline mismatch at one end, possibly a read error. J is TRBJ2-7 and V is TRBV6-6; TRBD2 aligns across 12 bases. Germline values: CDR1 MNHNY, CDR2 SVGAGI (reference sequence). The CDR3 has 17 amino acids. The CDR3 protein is CASSLGLAGYNSYEQCF. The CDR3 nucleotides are TGTGCCAGCAGCCTGGGACTAGCGGGTTATAACTCCTACGAGCAGTGCTTC.

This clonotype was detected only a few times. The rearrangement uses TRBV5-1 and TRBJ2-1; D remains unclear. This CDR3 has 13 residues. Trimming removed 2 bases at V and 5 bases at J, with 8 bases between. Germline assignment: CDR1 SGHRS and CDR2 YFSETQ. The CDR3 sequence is CASSLGEDNEQFF. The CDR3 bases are TGCGCCAGCAGCTTAGGTGAGGACAATGAGCAGTTCTTC.

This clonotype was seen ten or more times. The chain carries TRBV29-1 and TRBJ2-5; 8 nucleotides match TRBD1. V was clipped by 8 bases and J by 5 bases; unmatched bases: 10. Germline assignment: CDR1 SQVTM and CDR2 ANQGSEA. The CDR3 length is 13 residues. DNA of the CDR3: TGCAGCTTGTCAGGGGGCACGCTTGAGACCCAGTACTTC. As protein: CSLSGGTLETQYF. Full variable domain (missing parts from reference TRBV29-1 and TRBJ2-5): SAVISQKPSRDICQRGTSLTIQCQVDSQVTMMFWYRQQPGQSLTLIATANQGSEATYESGFVIDKFPISRPNLTFSTLTVSNMSPEDSSIYLCSLSGGTLETQYFGPGTRLLVL.

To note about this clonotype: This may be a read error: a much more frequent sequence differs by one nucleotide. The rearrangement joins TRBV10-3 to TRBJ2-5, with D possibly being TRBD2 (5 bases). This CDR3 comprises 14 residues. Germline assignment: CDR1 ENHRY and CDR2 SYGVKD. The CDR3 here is CPIRDSRVEETQYF. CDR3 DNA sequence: TGTCCCATCCGCGATTCGAGGGTAGAAGAGACCCAGTACTTC.

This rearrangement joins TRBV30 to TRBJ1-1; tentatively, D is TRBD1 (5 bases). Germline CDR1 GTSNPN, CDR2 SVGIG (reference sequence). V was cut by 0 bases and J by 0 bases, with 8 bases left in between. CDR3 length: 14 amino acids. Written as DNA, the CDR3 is TGTGCCTGGAGTGTATGGGGGATGAACACTGAAGCTTTCTTT. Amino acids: CAWSVWGMNTEAFF.

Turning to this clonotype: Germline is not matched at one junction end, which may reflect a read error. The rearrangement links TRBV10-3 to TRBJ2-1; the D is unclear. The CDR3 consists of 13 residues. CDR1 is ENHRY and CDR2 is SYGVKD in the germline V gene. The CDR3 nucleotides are TGTGCCGTCAGTGAGGTCAGCTACAATGAGCAGTTCTTC. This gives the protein CAVSEVSYNEQFF.

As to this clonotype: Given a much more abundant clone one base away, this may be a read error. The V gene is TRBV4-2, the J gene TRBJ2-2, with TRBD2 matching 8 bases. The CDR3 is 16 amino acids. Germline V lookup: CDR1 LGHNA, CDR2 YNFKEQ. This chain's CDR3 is CASSLEAGVNTGELSF. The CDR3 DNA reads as TGTGCCAGCAGCCTTGAAGCGGGAGTGAACACCGGGGAGCTGTCTTTT.

In DNA form, the CDR3 reads TGCAGCGTTGCCACAGGAGTTTGGGAAAAACTGTTTTTT. Translation gives CSVATGVWEKLFF. V and J are TRBV29-1 and TRBJ1-4; the D gene is possibly TRBD1 (5 bases). Germline CDR1 SQVTM, CDR2 ANQGSEA. The V gene lost 4 bases and the J gene lost 8 bases, with 14 bases spanning the gap. There are 13 residues in the CDR3.

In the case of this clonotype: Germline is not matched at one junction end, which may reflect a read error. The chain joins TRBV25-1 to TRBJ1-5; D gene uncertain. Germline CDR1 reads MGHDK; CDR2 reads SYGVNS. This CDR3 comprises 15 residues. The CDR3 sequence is CGSRESGFGNQPQHF. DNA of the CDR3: TGTGGCAGCCGTGAATCGGGTTTCGGCAATCAGCCCCAGCATTTT.